This is a list of T cell receptor beta chains from one sample in a study of blood T cell repertoires in COVID-19. The protocol was immunoSEQ multiplex PCR, while the TCRdb copy is restricted to in-frame clones and leaves out a portion. This sample carries 100,000 to 120,000 clones, 82% of them seen once, and the ten largest clones take more than 15%. Sample: peripheral blood. These receptors came from an older woman with acute or convalescent COVID-19. CDR3s include the opening cysteine and the closing phenylalanine or tryptophan. A D gene is named only where the DNA matches it firmly. Only part of the rows carry a size: once, few, many, or a class if the clone is expanded.

J: TRBJ1-3
V: TRBV7-6
D: NA
size: NA
DNA: TGTGCCAGCAGCCGAGGAGTACCCTCTGGAAACACCATATATTTT
CDR3: CASSRGVPSGNTIYF

J: TRBJ2-7
V: TRBV7-2
D: NA
size: NA
DNA: TGTGCCAGCAGCTCACAACCAAGCTCCTACGAGCAGTACTTC
CDR3: CASSSQPSSYEQYF

J: TRBJ1-6
V: TRBV5-5
D: NA
size: NA
DNA: TGTGCCAGCAGCCGAAACTACAGGGAAGCCCTCCACTTT
CDR3: CASSRNYREALHF

J: TRBJ2-7
V: TRBV2
D: TRBD1
size: NA
DNA: TGTGCCAGCAGTTCCGGGACAGGGATCTACGAGCAGTACTTC
CDR3: CASSSGTGIYEQYF

J: TRBJ2-5
V: TRBV7-2
D: TRBD2
size: NA
DNA: TGTGCCAGCAGCTTAGTCAGCGGGGCCAAAGAGACCCAGTACTTC
CDR3: CASSLVSGAKETQYF

J: TRBJ2-1
V: TRBV2
D: NA
size: NA
DNA: TGTGCCAGCAGCTACCGGGGGACGGGTGAGCAGTTCTTC
CDR3: CASSYRGTGEQFF

J: TRBJ1-5
V: TRBV2
D: TRBD1
size: NA
DNA: TGTGCCAGCCGGGGACAGGCTAATCAGCCCCAGCATTTT
CDR3: CASRGQANQPQHF

J: TRBJ2-1
V: TRBV6-5
D: TRBD1
size: NA
DNA: TGTGCCAGCAGTCCCGGGACAGGGGGTTCCCATGAGCAGTTCTTC
CDR3: CASSPGTGGSHEQFF

J: TRBJ2-3
V: TRBV28
D: TRBD2
size: NA
DNA: TGTGCCAGCACCCCCTCGCGGGCTAGCGGGGGGGCAAGGGGCACAGATACGCAGTATTTT
CDR3: CASTPSRASGGARGTDTQYF

J: TRBJ1-5
V: TRBV23-1
D: NA
size: NA
DNA: TGCGCCAGCGTTAGGACCCAGGGGAGTCAGCCCCAGCATTTT
CDR3: CASVRTQGSQPQHF

J: TRBJ1-2
V: TRBV7-2
D: NA
size: NA
DNA: TGTGCCAGCAGCTTACACTCTAACTATGGCTACACCTTC
CDR3: CASSLHSNYGYTF

J: TRBJ1-5
V: TRBV19
D: TRBD1
size: NA
DNA: TGTGCCAGTAGTAAGACAGGGAATCAGCCCCAGCATTTT
CDR3: CASSKTGNQPQHF

J: TRBJ2-5
V: TRBV2
D: NA
size: NA
DNA: TGTGCCAGCAGAAGAAGTCAGGAGACCCAGTACTTC
CDR3: CASRRSQETQYF

J: TRBJ1-5
V: TRBV20-1
D: TRBD1
size: NA
DNA: TGCAGTGCTAGTATTACAGGGGGAGGCAATCAGCCCCAGCATTTT
CDR3: CSASITGGGNQPQHF

J: TRBJ1-4
V: TRBV29-1
D: NA
size: NA
DNA: TGCAGCGTTGATCCGGGGAGGGAGGATGAAAAACTGTTTTTT
CDR3: CSVDPGREDEKLFF

J: TRBJ2-7
V: TRBV9
D: TRBD2
size: NA
DNA: TGTGCCAGCAGCGTAGGGAGCGGGGGGGCCCTCGAGCAGTACTTC
CDR3: CASSVGSGGALEQYF

J: TRBJ2-3
V: TRBV7-9
D: NA
size: NA
DNA: TGTGCCAGCAGCTTTGCTCCCGAGGGGGGGTGGGCAGATACGCAGTATTTT
CDR3: CASSFAPEGGWADTQYF

J: TRBJ1-6
V: TRBV3-1/TRBV3-2
D: NA
size: NA
DNA: TGTGCCAGCAGCCAAGGGGGGCCTTATAATTCACCCCTCCACTTT
CDR3: CASSQGGPYNSPLHF

J: TRBJ2-3
V: TRBV28
D: NA
size: NA
DNA: TGTGCCAGCAGTTTCCCCCGCAACAGGGACAGCACAGATACGCAGTATTTT
CDR3: CASSFPRNRDSTDTQYF

J: TRBJ2-2
V: TRBV28
D: NA
size: NA
DNA: TGTGCCAGCAGTTTACGACAGAACACCGGGGAGCTGTTTTTT
CDR3: CASSLRQNTGELFF

J: TRBJ2-7
V: TRBV10-1
D: NA
size: NA
DNA: TGCGCCAGCAGTGAGATAAGGAGAAGGTACACAAGGCAGGACACCTACGAGCAGTACTTC
CDR3: CASSEIRRRYTRQDTYEQYF

J: TRBJ1-6
V: TRBV14
D: NA
size: few
DNA: TGTGCCAGCAGCCAGCTTGGGCTAACCTATTCACCCCTCCACTTT
CDR3: CASSQLGLTYSPLHF

J: TRBJ1-5
V: TRBV12-2
D: NA
size: NA
DNA: TGTGCAAGTCGCTTCCGTAGGCACGCGGGGCGGCAGCCCCAGCATTTT
CDR3: CASRFRRHAGRQPQHF

J: TRBJ2-1
V: TRBV7-3
D: TRBD2
size: once
DNA: TGTGCCAGCAAAGCGGGGGGCAGTCGCAATGAGCAGTTCTTC
CDR3: CASKAGGSRNEQFF

J: TRBJ2-7
V: TRBV11-2
D: TRBD1
size: NA
DNA: TGTGCCAGCAGCTACGGACAGGGCTACGAGCAGTACTTC
CDR3: CASSYGQGYEQYF

J: TRBJ2-3
V: TRBV5-1
D: NA
size: NA
DNA: TGCGCCAGCAGCACCGGGGGATTTAGCACAGATACGCAGTATTTT
CDR3: CASSTGGFSTDTQYF

J: TRBJ2-7
V: TRBV18
D: NA
size: NA
DNA: TGTGCCAGCTCACCAGGGACTGAAGAGCAGTACTTC
CDR3: CASSPGTEEQYF

J: TRBJ2-7
V: TRBV7-6
D: TRBD2
size: NA
DNA: TGTGCCAGCAGCTTAGCGCCCAGCGGGGGGAACTACGAGCAGTACTTC
CDR3: CASSLAPSGGNYEQYF

J: TRBJ1-2
V: TRBV6-5
D: NA
size: once
DNA: TGTGCCAGCACGATCGACTTCTATGGCTACACCTTC
CDR3: CASTIDFYGYTF

J: TRBJ1-1
V: TRBV4-2
D: TRBD1
size: few
DNA: TGTGCCAGCAGCCAAGATGGGGACAGGGTGATTGGGGAAGCTTTCTTT
CDR3: CASSQDGDRVIGEAFF

J: TRBJ1-4
V: TRBV10-1
D: TRBD1
size: NA
DNA: TGCGCCAGCAACATGGGCAGGGGGAATGAAAAACTGTTTTTT
CDR3: CASNMGRGNEKLFF

J: TRBJ2-7
V: TRBV5-6
D: NA
size: NA
DNA: TGTGCCAGCAGCCTCGGGGAGGACAACGAGCAGTACTTC
CDR3: CASSLGEDNEQYF

J: TRBJ1-4
V: TRBV30
D: NA
size: NA
DNA: TGTGCCTGGACCACGTCCCTCCTAAGGGGGGGTGAAAAACTGTTTTTT
CDR3: CAWTTSLLRGGEKLFF

J: TRBJ2-2
V: TRBV4-1
D: NA
size: NA
DNA: TGCGCCAGCAGCCAAGTTAGACAGGCAAGCACCGGGGAGCTGTTTTTT
CDR3: CASSQVRQASTGELFF

J: TRBJ1-2
V: TRBV5-1
D: NA
size: NA
DNA: TGCGCCAGCAGCCGCCACCGGGAAGGGGGTACTAACTATGGCTACACCTTC
CDR3: CASSRHREGGTNYGYTF

J: TRBJ1-1
V: TRBV7-2
D: NA
size: NA
DNA: TGTGCCAGCAGCTTAGGGCAGGCGAACACTGAAGCTTTCTTT
CDR3: CASSLGQANTEAFF

J: TRBJ1-2
V: TRBV7-2
D: NA
size: once
DNA: TGTGCCAGCAGCTTAGGGCCAGCGACTAACTATGGCTACACCTTC
CDR3: CASSLGPATNYGYTF

J: TRBJ1-4
V: TRBV11-2
D: TRBD1
size: NA
DNA: TGTGCCAGCAGGGTTGGCGGGACAGGGTTAGAAAAACTGTTTTTT
CDR3: CASRVGGTGLEKLFF

J: TRBJ1-5
V: TRBV9
D: NA
size: once
DNA: TGTGCCAGCAGCGTAGACCCTATGCAGCCCCAGCATTTT
CDR3: CASSVDPMQPQHF

J: TRBJ1-2
V: TRBV24-1
D: NA
size: NA
DNA: TGTGCCACCAGTGATAGGGACACTAACTATGGCTACACCTTC
CDR3: CATSDRDTNYGYTF

J: TRBJ2-5
V: TRBV15
D: TRBD2
size: once
DNA: TGTGCCACCAGCAGAGGCACCCTAGCGGGGGAAGAGACCCAGTACTTC
CDR3: CATSRGTLAGEETQYF

J: TRBJ1-6
V: TRBV5-1
D: NA
size: once
DNA: TGCGCCAGCAGCTCGGGGTTGAGCTCCTATAATTCACCCCTCCACTTT
CDR3: CASSSGLSSYNSPLHF

J: TRBJ1-3
V: TRBV6-6
D: NA
size: NA
DNA: TGTGCCAGCAGTTACATCGGGATGGGCGGAAACACCATATATTTT
CDR3: CASSYIGMGGNTIYF

J: TRBJ1-1
V: TRBV18
D: TRBD1
size: NA
DNA: TGTGCCAGCTCACCCCCGGAGGGGGCGCGAACTGAAGCTTTCTTT
CDR3: CASSPPEGARTEAFF

J: TRBJ1-2
V: TRBV20-1
D: NA
size: NA
DNA: TGCAGTGCTAGTATGTCCGACTATGGCTACACCTTC
CDR3: CSASMSDYGYTF

J: TRBJ1-6
V: TRBV9
D: NA
size: NA
DNA: TGTGCCAGCAGCGCGAGGGATTCACCCCTCCACTTT
CDR3: CASSARDSPLHF

J: TRBJ2-5
V: TRBV7-3
D: NA
size: NA
DNA: TGTGCCAGCAGCATGACGGGGGACGGAGAGACCCAGTACTTC
CDR3: CASSMTGDGETQYF

J: TRBJ1-4
V: TRBV4-2
D: TRBD1
size: NA
DNA: TGTGCCAGCAGCCAAGCAGGGGGGACAGGAACTGAAAAACTGTTTTTT
CDR3: CASSQAGGTGTEKLFF

J: TRBJ2-7
V: TRBV28
D: TRBD1
size: NA
DNA: TGTGCCAGCAGATCGGGACAGGGGGCGTACGAGCAGTACTTC
CDR3: CASRSGQGAYEQYF

J: TRBJ2-1
V: TRBV7-8
D: NA
size: NA
DNA: TGTGCCAGCAGCTTAGCGGCGAACAGCTACAATGAGCAGTTCTTC
CDR3: CASSLAANSYNEQFF

J: TRBJ1-2
V: TRBV2
D: NA
size: NA
DNA: TGTGCCAGCACCGCAGGGCCCTATGGCTACACCTTC
CDR3: CASTAGPYGYTF

J: TRBJ2-1
V: TRBV27
D: NA
size: NA
DNA: TGTGCCAGCACCTGGGGGGGCCCCTACAATGAGCAGTTCTTC
CDR3: CASTWGGPYNEQFF